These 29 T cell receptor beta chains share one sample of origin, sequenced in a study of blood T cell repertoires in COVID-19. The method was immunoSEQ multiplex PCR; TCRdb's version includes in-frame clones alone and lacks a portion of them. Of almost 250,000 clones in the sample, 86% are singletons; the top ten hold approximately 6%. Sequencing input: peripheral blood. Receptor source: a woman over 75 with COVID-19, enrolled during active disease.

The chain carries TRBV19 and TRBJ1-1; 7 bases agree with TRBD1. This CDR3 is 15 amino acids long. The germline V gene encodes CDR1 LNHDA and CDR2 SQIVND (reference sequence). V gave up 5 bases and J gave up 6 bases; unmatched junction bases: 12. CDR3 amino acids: CASSPIETGAAEAFF. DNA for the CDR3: TGTGCCAGTAGTCCAATTGAAACAGGGGCGGCTGAAGCTTTCTTT.

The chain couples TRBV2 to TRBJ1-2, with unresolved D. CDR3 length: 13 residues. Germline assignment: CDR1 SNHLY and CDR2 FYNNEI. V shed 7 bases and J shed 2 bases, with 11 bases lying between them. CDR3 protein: CASNAETNYGYTF. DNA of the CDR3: TGTGCCAGCAACGCAGAAACAAACTATGGCTACACCTTC.

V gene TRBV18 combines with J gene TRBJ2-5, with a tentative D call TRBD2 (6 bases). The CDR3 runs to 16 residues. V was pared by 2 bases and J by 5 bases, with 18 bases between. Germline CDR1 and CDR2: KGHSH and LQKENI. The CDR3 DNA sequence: TGTGCCAGCTCACCAAATAGGCTAGCGTTGGAGGAGACCCAGTACTTC. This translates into CASSPNRLALEETQYF.

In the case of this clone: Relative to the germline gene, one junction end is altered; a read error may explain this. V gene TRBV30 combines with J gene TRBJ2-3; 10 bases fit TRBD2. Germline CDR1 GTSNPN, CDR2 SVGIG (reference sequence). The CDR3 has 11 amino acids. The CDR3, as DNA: TGTGCCTGGAGTCCTAGCGGGGGCATCAATTTT. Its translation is CAWSPSGGINF. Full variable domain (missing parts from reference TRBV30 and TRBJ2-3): SQTIHQWPATLVQPVGSPLSLECTVEGTSNPNLYWYRQAAGRGLQLLFYSVGIGQISSEVPQNLSASRPQDRQFILSSKKLLLSDSGFYLCAWSPSGGINFGPGTRLTVL.

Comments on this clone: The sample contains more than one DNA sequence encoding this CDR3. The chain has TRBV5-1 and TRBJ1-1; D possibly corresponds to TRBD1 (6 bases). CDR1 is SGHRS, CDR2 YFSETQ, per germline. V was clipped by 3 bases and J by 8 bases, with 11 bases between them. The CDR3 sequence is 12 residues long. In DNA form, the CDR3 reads TGCGCCAGCAGCTACGGACAGAGCGAAGCTTTCTTT. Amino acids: CASSYGQSEAFF.

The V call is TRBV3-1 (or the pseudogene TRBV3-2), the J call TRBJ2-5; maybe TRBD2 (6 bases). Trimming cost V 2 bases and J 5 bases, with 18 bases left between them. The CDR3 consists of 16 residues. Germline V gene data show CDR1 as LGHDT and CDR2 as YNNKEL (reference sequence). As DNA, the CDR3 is TGTGCCAGCAGCCAAAACCTGGCGGGGCCCGAGGAGACCCAGTACTTC. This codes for CASSQNLAGPEETQYF.

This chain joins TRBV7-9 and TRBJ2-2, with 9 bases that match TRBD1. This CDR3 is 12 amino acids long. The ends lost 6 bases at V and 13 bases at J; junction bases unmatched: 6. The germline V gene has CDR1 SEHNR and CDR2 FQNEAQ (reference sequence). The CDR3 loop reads CASSLGQGTLFF. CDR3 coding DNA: TGTGCCAGCAGTCTGGGACAGGGAACGCTGTTTTTT.

The chain's CDR3 is CASSSGGNDEKLFF. Here the CDR3 DNA reads TGCGCCAGCAGCTCCGGGGGTAATGATGAAAAACTGTTTTTT. The chain links TRBV5-1 to TRBJ1-4; D is possibly TRBD1 (5 bases). Germline V CDR1 and CDR2: SGHRS, YFSETQ. The CDR3 has 14 amino acids. V was cut by 3 bases and J by 6 bases, with 12 bases left in between.

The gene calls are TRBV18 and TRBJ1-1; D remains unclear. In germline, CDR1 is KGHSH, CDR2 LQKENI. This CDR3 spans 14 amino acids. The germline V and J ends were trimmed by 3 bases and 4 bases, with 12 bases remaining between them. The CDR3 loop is CASSPVEGSTEAFF. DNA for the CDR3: TGTGCCAGCTCACCGGTTGAGGGTTCCACTGAAGCTTTCTTT.

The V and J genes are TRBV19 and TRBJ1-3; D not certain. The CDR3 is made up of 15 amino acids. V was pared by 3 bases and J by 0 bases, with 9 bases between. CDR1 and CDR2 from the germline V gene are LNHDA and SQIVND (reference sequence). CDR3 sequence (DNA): TGTGCCAGTAGTATTCCCGGTACCTCTGGAAACACCATATATTTT. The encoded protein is CASSIPGTSGNTIYF.

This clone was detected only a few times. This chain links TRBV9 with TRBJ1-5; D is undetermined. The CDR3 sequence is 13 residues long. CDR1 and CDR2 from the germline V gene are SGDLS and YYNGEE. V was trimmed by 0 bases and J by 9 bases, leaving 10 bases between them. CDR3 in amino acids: CASSVGSGLPQHF. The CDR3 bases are TGTGCCAGCAGCGTAGGATCCGGTCTGCCCCAGCATTTT.

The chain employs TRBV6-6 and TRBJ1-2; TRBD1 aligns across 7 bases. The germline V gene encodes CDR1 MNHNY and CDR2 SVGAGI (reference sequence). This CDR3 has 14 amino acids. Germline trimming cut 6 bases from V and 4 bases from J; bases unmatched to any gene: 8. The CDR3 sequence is CASSVPGQFYGYTF. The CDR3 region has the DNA TGTGCCAGCAGCGTCCCGGGACAGTTCTATGGCTACACCTTC.

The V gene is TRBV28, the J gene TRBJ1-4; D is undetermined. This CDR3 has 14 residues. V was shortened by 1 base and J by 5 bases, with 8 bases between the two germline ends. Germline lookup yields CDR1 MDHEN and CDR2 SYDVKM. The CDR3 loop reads CASSLYTENEKLFF. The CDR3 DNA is TGTGCCAGCAGTTTATACACGGAGAATGAAAAACTGTTTTTT.

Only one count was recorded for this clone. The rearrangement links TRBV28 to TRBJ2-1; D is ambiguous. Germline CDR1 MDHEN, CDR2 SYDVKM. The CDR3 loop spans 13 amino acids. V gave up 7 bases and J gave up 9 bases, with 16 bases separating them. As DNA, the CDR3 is TGTGCCAGCATAAGTTTCCCCCGGTTTGAGCAGTTCTTC. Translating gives CASISFPRFEQFF. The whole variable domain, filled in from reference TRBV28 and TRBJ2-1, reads DVKVTQSSRYLVKRTGEKVFLECVQDMDHENMFWYRQDPGLGLRLIYFSYDVKMKEKGDIPEGYSVSREKKERFSLILESASTNQTSMYLCASISFPRFEQFFGPGTRLTVL.

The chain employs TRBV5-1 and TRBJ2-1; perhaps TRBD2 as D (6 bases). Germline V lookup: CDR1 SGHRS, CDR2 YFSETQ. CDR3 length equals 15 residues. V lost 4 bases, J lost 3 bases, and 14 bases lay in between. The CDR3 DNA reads TGCGCCAGCAGCCCAGACACGCGGGACTACAATGAGCAGTTCTTC. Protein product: CASSPDTRDYNEQFF.

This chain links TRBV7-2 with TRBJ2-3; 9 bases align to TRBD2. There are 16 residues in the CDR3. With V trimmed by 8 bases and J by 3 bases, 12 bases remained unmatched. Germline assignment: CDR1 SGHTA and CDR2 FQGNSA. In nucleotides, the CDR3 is TGTGCCAGCGGCCCCGGGACTAGCCTAAGAACAGATACGCAGTATTTT. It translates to CASGPGTSLRTDTQYF.

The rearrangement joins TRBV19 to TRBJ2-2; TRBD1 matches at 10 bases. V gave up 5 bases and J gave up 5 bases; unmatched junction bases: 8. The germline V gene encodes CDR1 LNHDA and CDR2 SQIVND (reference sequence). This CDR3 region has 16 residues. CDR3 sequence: CASSPRQGAGTGELFF. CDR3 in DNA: TGTGCCAGTAGTCCTAGACAGGGGGCGGGAACCGGGGAGCTGTTTTTT.

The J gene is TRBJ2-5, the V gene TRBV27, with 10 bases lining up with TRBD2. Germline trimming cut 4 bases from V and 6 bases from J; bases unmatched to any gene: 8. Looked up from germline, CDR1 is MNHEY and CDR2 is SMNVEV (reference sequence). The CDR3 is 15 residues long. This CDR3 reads CASSSAGGGVKTQYF. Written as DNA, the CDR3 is TGTGCCAGCAGTTCAGCGGGGGGGGGCGTGAAGACCCAGTACTTC.

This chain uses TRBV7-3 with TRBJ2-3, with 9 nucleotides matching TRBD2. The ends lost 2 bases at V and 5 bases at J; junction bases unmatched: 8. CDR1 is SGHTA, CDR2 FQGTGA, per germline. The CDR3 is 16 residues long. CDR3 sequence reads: CASSLGAGGSVDTQYF. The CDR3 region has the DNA TGTGCCAGCAGCTTAGGAGCGGGGGGCTCGGTAGATACGCAGTATTTT.

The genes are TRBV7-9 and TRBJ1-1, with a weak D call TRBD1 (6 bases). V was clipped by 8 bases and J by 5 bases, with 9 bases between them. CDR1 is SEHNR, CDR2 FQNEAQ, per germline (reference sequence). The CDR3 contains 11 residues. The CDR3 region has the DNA TGTGCCAGCGGGCAGGGGACTGAAGCTTTCTTT. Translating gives CASGQGTEAFF.

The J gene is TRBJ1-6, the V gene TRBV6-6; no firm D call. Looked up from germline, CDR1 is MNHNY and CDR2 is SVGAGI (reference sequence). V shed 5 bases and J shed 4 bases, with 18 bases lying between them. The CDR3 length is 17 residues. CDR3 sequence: CASSRSLLGGYNSPLHF. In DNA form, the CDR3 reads TGTGCCAGCAGTCGATCTCTCTTAGGAGGGTATAATTCACCCCTCCACTTT.

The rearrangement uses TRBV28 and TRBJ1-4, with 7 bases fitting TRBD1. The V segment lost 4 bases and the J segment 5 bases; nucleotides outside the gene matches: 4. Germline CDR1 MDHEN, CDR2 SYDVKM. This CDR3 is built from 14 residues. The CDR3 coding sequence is TGTGCCAGCAGTTCCGGGACAGAGAATGAAAAACTGTTTTTT. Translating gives CASSSGTENEKLFF.

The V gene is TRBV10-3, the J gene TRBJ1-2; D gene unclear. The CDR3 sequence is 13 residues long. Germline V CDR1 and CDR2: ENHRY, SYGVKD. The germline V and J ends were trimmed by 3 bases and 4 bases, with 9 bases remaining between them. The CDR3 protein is CAISDRSGYGYTF. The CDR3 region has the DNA TGTGCCATCAGTGACCGAAGCGGCTATGGCTACACCTTC.

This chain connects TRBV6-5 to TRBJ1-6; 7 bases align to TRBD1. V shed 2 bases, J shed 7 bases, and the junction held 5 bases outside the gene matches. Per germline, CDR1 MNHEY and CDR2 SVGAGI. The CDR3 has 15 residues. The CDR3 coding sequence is TGTGCCAGCAGTTACCTGGGACAGCTAAATTCACCCCTCCACTTT. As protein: CASSYLGQLNSPLHF.

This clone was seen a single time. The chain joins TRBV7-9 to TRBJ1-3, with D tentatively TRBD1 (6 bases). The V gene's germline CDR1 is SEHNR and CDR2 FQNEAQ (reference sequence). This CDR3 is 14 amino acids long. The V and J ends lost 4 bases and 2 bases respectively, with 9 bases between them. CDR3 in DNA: TGTGCCAGCAGCTCCCAGGGGCCTGGAAACACCATATATTTT. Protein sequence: CASSSQGPGNTIYF. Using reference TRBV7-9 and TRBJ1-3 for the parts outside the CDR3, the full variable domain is DTGVSQNPRHKITKRGQNVTFRCDPISEHNRLYWYRQTLGQGPEFLTYFQNEAQLEKSRLLSDRFSAERPKGSFSTLEIQRTEQGDSAMYLCASSSQGPGNTIYFGEGSWLTVV.

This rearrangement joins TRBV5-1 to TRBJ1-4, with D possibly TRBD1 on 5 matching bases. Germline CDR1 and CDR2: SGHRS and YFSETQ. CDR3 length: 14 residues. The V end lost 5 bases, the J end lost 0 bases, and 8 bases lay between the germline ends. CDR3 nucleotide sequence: TGCGCCAGCAGACCGACAGCAACTAATGAAAAACTGTTTTTT. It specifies CASRPTATNEKLFF.

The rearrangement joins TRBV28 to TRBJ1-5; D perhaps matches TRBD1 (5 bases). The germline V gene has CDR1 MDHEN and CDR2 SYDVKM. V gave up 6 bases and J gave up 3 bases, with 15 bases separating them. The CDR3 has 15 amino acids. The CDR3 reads CASSLPPGNNQPQHF. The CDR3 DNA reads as TGTGCCAGCAGCCTACCCCCAGGGAACAATCAGCCCCAGCATTTT. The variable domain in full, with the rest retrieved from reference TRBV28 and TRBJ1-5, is DVKVTQSSRYLVKRTGEKVFLECVQDMDHENMFWYRQDPGLGLRLIYFSYDVKMKEKGDIPEGYSVSREKKERFSLILESASTNQTSMYLCASSLPPGNNQPQHFGDGTRLSIL.

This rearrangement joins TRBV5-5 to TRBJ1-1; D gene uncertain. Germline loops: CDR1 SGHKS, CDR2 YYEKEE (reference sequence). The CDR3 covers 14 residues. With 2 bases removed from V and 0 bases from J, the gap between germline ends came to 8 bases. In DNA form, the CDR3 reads TGTGCCAGCAGCTTTGGGGAGATGAACACTGAAGCTTTCTTT. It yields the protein CASSFGEMNTEAFF.

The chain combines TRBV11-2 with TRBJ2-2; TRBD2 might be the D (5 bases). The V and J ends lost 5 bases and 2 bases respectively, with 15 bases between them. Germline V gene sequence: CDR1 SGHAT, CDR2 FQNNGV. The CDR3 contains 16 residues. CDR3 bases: TGTGCCAGCAGCCCCTTGCGCGGGCTTAACACCGGGGAGCTGTTTTTT. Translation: CASSPLRGLNTGELFF.